This T cell receptor (beta chain) was recorded in a study of T cells in localized non-small cell lung cancer. This clone was detected only a few times. Its antigen is undetermined. Assay used: immunoSEQ multiplex PCR; TCRdb lists only in-frame clones, some missing. The table includes about 55,000 clones, approximately 80% detected once. Study observations and caveats: Tumor showed lower T cell clonality than uninvolved adjacent lung, where it was highest. Out of the top 100 tumor clones, a median around 50 were seen in adjacent lung.

Trimming left V 1 base short and J 3 bases short, with 4 bases between. The CDR3 spans 13 residues. The V gene's germline CDR1 is SGHDN and CDR2 FVKESK. The V and J genes are TRBV14 and TRBJ1-3; D not resolved. This clonotype originated in a man aged 40 to 70 with stage III lung adenocarcinoma. Sequences were derived from peripheral blood mononuclear cells, sampled before any cancer treatment. The CDR3 is CASSQGGGNTIYF. The DNA for the CDR3 is TGTGCCAGCAGCCAAGGTGGTGGAAACACCATATATTTT.